This T cell receptor (beta chain) was documented in a study of T cells in localized non-small cell lung cancer. Study outcomes and limitations: Greater T cell density in blood accompanied longer overall survival. Compared with tumor, uninvolved adjacent lung displayed greater T cell clonality, ranking highest overall.

This clone was recorded a few times. Its specificity is unknown. The germline V gene encodes CDR1 LNHDA and CDR2 SQIVND (reference sequence). The CDR3 sequence is 15 residues long. The ends were cut back, 3 bases at V and 3 bases at J, with 11 bases in the middle. The assay was immunoSEQ multiplex PCR, and TCRdb's table has in-frame clones only and misses some. The profile covers around 4,100 clones, with about a quarter appearing a single time and about an eighth taken by the ten largest. The source of this sequence is a man aged 40-75 years with stage II lung adenocarcinoma. The sample was lung tumor tissue, taken before any cancer treatment. This chain connects TRBV19 to TRBJ1-4; D remains unclear. The CDR3 is CASSMGRSSNEKLFF. The DNA of the CDR3 is TGTGCCAGTAGTATGGGAAGGTCTTCTAATGAAAAACTGTTTTTT.